The 3 T cell receptor beta chains listed next were all sequenced from one sample in a study of a mutant IDH1 vaccine in newly diagnosed glioma. Profiling relied on immunoSEQ multiplex PCR, and the TCRdb table lists in-frame clones only, not all of them. The sample includes about 21,000 clones, about 90% of them seen just once. Described time point: week 11, during vaccination. With topical imiquimod, each dose of the vaccine consisted of 300 ug of mutant IDH1 20-mer peptide. Their cognate antigens are unknown. Specimen: PBMCs, collected from a glioma patient whose treatment included an IDH1 peptide vaccine. These receptors came from a woman in her forties with glioma.

The chain recombines TRBV9 with TRBJ1-1, with a tentative D call TRBD1 (5 bases). Germline CDR1 reads SGDLS; CDR2 reads YYNGEE. This CDR3 spans 15 amino acids. V dropped 3 bases and J dropped 1 base, with 13 bases sitting between them. In DNA, the CDR3 is TGTGCCAGCAGCGGGAGTGGGGGTCCGAACACTGAAGCTTTCTTT. Translating it yields CASSGSGGPNTEAFF. Looking up the rest from reference TRBV9 and TRBJ1-1 gives the full variable domain: DSGVTQTPKHLITATGQRVTLRCSPRSGDLSVYWYQQSLDQGLQFLIQYYNGEERAKGNILERFSAQQFPDLHSELNLSSLELGDSALYFCASSGSGGPNTEAFFGQGTRLTVV.

In DNA, the CDR3 is TGCGCCAGCAGCCAAGATAAAGGAGATTACGAGCAGTACTTC. This codes for CASSQDKGDYEQYF. This chain joins TRBV4-1 and TRBJ2-7, with no clear D. CDR1 MGHRA and CDR2 YSYEKL come from the germline V gene. The CDR3 covers 14 residues. V shed 0 bases and J shed 4 bases, with 10 bases lying between them.

J is TRBJ2-2 and V is TRBV4-1; no clear D gene. The CDR3 runs 16 residues. V was shortened by 4 bases and J by 3 bases, with 15 bases between the two germline ends. Germline lookup yields CDR1 MGHRA and CDR2 YSYEKL. The CDR3 DNA is TGCGCCAGCAGCCCCGCTCGTGAGTATTACACCGGGGAGCTGTTTTTT. Translating it yields CASSPAREYYTGELFF.